These 13 T cell receptor beta chains came from one sample sequenced in a study of blood T cell repertoires in COVID-19. Clones were sequenced by immunoSEQ multiplex PCR, and TCRdb holds only the in-frame ones, with some missing. The sample has 140,000 or so clones; approximately 88% are singletons. Material: peripheral blood. The source is a woman in her forties or fifties with acute or convalescent COVID-19.

This clone was detected only once. This chain uses TRBV20-1 with TRBJ2-7; 11 bases are a match to TRBD2. The ends lost 3 bases at V and 9 bases at J; junction bases unmatched: 4. CDR1 is DFQATT and CDR2 is SNEGSKA in the germline V gene (reference sequence). The CDR3 contains 12 residues. The CDR3 region is CSASSGRAPQYF. CDR3 DNA sequence: TGCAGTGCTAGTAGCGGGAGGGCTCCGCAGTACTTC.

The chain combines TRBV6-5 with TRBJ1-2, with D perhaps matching TRBD1 (6 bases). CDR3 length: 14 amino acids. From germline, CDR1 is MNHEY and CDR2 SVGAGI. The V gene lost 3 bases and the J gene lost 4 bases, with 12 bases spanning the gap. In DNA, the CDR3 is TGTGCCAGCAGTTATGGGGGACACGGCTATGGCTACACCTTC. Encoded protein: CASSYGGHGYGYTF.

V usage is TRBV10-3 and J usage is TRBJ2-1, with a possible D match to TRBD1 (6 bases). Germline V CDR1 and CDR2: ENHRY, SYGVKD. This CDR3 has 14 residues. Trimming took off 1 base at V and 6 bases at J, with 10 bases between the two ends. CDR3 residues: CAISELDRFNEQFF. The CDR3 DNA follows: TGTGCCATCAGTGAGTTGGACAGATTCAATGAGCAGTTCTTC.

This chain links TRBV30 with TRBJ1-5; 8 bases align to TRBD1. Trimming took 6 bases from V and 5 from J; bases not matched to a gene: 12. The CDR3 consists of 15 residues. Germline V lookup: CDR1 GTSNPN, CDR2 SVGIG (reference sequence). CDR3 sequence: CACSSRGRGHQPQHF. The CDR3 bases are TGTGCCTGTTCGTCGAGGGGCAGGGGGCATCAGCCCCAGCATTTT.

The chain couples TRBV5-8 to TRBJ2-3; D may be TRBD1 (5 bases). V was pared by 6 bases and J by 6 bases, with 17 bases between. CDR3 length: 14 amino acids. The germline V gene has CDR1 SGHTS and CDR2 YDEGEE. CDR3 amino acids: CASTQGGSLDTQYF. The CDR3 bases are TGTGCCAGCACCCAGGGCGGCAGCCTTGATACGCAGTATTTT. The full variable domain, rest sourced from reference TRBV5-8 and TRBJ2-3, is EAGVTQSPTHLIKTRGQQATLRCSPISGHTSVYWYQQALGLGLQFLLWYDEGEERNRGNFPPRFSGRQFPNYSSELNVNALELEDSALYLCASTQGGSLDTQYFGPGTRLTVL.

This chain connects TRBV18 to TRBJ1-2, with TRBD1 identical over 9 bases. J gave up 5 bases and V 6 bases, and 10 bases lay outside the gene matches. Per the germline V gene, CDR1 is KGHSH and CDR2 is LQKENI. The CDR3 consists of 15 residues. The CDR3, as DNA: TGTGCCAGCTCTGAGAGACAGGGGGAAGGGTATGGCTACACCTTC. Residues: CASSERQGEGYGYTF.

The rearrangement links TRBV7-3 to TRBJ2-1; 9 positions match TRBD1. The CDR3 is 15 residues long. V trimming: 5 bases; J trimming: 1 base; junction bases outside the gene matches: 3. The germline CDR1 and CDR2 sequences are SGHTA and FQGTGA. The CDR3 DNA is TGTGCCAGCAGCGAACAGGGGGCGTCCTACAATGAGCAGTTCTTC. Encoded protein: CASSEQGASYNEQFF.

J is TRBJ1-1 and V is TRBV7-9; D not resolved. CDR1 and CDR2 from the germline V gene are SEHNR and FQNEAQ (reference sequence). CDR3 size: 15 residues. V gave up 1 base and J gave up 7 bases, with 16 bases separating them. CDR3 sequence (DNA): TGTGCCAGCAGCTTAGTTGCATGGTTGCTAGGTGAAGCTTTCTTT. It is translated as CASSLVAWLLGEAFF.

The rearrangement joins TRBV19 to TRBJ1-4; TRBD1 might be the D (6 bases). The CDR3 is 14 residues long. V was cut by 4 bases and J by 7 bases, with 13 bases left in between. CDR1 and CDR2 (germline): LNHDA, SQIVND (reference sequence). For the CDR3, the DNA is TGTGCCAGTAGTAGCGACAGGCGGCGTGAAAAACTGTTTTTT. It codes for CASSSDRRREKLFF.

V gene TRBV7-9 combines with J gene TRBJ2-5, with D tentatively TRBD2 (6 bases). The CDR3 spans 15 residues. Trimming pared 4 bases from V and 5 bases from J, leaving 17 bases between. Per the germline V gene, CDR1 is SEHNR and CDR2 is FQNEAQ (reference sequence). CDR3 amino acids: CASSSLGGTGETQYF. DNA of the CDR3: TGTGCCAGCAGCTCTTTGGGCGGGACGGGGGAGACCCAGTACTTC.

J is TRBJ1-1 and V is TRBV19; unclear D gene. The CDR3 covers 13 residues. The germline V and J ends were trimmed by 7 bases and 7 bases, with 16 bases remaining between them. The germline V gene encodes CDR1 LNHDA and CDR2 SQIVND (reference sequence). The CDR3 loop reads CASIPPGVFEAFF. Written as DNA, the CDR3 is TGTGCCAGTATACCCCCTGGAGTTTTTGAAGCTTTCTTT.

The V and J genes are TRBV10-1 and TRBJ1-1; D is unclear. CDR1 and CDR2 (germline): WNHNN, SYGVQD (reference sequence). Trimming left V 6 bases short and J 5 bases short, with 16 bases between. The CDR3 contains 14 residues. The CDR3: CASSLGRLGTEAFF. In DNA, the CDR3 is TGCGCCAGCAGCCTAGGGAGACTTGGGACTGAAGCTTTCTTT.

The chain links TRBV3-1 (or the pseudogene TRBV3-2) to TRBJ1-2, with D possibly matching TRBD1 (6 bases). Trimming left V 0 bases short and J 7 bases short, with 21 bases between. This CDR3 has 17 amino acids. Germline V gene lookup returns CDR1 LGHDT and CDR2 YNNKEL (reference sequence). The CDR3 sequence: CASSQERTQTGGSGYTF. The DNA for the CDR3 is TGTGCCAGCAGCCAAGAAAGAACGCAGACAGGAGGCTCTGGCTACACCTTC.